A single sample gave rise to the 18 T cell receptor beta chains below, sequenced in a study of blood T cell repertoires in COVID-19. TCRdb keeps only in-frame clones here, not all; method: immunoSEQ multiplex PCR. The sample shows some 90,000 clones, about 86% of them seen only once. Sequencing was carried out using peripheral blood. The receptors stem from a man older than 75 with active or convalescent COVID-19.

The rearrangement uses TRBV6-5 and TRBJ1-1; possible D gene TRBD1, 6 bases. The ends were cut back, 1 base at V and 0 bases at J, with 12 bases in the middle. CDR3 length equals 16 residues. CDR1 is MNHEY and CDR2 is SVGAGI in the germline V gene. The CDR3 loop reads CASSYLGGRMNTEAFF. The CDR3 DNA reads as TGTGCCAGCAGTTACTTGGGGGGGCGGATGAACACTGAAGCTTTCTTT.

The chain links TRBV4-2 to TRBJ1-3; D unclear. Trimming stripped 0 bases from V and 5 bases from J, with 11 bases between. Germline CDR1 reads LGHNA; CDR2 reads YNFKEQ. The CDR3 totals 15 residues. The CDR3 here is CASSQDQAIRNTIYF. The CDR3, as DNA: TGTGCCAGCAGCCAAGATCAGGCGATCCGAAACACCATATATTTT.

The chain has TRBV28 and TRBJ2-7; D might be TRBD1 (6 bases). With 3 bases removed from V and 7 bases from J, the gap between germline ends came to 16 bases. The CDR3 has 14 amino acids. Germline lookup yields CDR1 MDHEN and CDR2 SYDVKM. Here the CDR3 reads CASSFRDKAGEQYF. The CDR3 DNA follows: TGTGCCAGCAGTTTCCGGGACAAGGCGGGTGAGCAGTACTTC.

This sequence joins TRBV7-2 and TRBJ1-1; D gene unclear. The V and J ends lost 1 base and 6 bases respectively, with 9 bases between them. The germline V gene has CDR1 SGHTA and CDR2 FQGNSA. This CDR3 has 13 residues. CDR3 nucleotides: TGTGCCAGCAGCTTAGTTTGGTCAGCTGAAGCTTTCTTT. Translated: CASSLVWSAEAFF. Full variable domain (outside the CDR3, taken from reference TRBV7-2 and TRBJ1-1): GAGVSQSPSNKVTEKGKDVELRCDPISGHTALYWYRQSLGQGLEFLIYFQGNSAPDKSGLPSDRFSAERTGGSVSTLTIQRTQQEDSAVYLCASSLVWSAEAFFGQGTRLTVV.

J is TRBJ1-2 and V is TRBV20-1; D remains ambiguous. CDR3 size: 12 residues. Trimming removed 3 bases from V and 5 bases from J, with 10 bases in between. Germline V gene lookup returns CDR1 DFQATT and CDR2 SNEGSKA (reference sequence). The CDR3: CSASLPPYGYTF. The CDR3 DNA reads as TGCAGTGCTAGTCTTCCCCCGTATGGCTACACCTTC.

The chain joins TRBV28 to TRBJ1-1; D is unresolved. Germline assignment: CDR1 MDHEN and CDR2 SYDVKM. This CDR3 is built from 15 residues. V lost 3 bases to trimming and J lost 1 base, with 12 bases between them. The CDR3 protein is CASSFGREPNTEAFF. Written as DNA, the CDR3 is TGTGCCAGCAGTTTCGGGAGAGAACCGAACACTGAAGCTTTCTTT.

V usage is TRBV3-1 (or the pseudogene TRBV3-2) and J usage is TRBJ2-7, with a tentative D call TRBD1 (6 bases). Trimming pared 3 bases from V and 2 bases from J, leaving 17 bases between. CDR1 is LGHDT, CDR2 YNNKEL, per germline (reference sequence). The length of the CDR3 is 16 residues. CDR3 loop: CASSHVTGTFTYEQYF. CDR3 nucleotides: TGTGCCAGCAGCCACGTAACCGGGACATTTACCTACGAGCAGTACTTC.

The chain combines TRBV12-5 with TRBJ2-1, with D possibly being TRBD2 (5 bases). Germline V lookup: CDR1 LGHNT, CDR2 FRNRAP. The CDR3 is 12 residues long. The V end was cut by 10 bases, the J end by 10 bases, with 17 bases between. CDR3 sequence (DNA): TGTGCTACCGAGGAGGAGTCCCGGGAGCAGTTCTTC. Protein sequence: CATEEESREQFF.

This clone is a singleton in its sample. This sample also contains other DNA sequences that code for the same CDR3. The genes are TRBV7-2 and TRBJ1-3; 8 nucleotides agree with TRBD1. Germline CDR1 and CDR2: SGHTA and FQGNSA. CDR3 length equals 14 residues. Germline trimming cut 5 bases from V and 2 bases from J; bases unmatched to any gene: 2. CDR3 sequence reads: CASSTQGAGNTIYF. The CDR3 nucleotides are TGTGCCAGCAGCACACAGGGGGCTGGAAACACCATATATTTT.

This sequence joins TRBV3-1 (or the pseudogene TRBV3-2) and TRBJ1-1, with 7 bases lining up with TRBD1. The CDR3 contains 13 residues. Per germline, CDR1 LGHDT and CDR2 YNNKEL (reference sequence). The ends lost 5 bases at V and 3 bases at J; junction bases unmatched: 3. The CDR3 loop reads CASSFQGDTEAFF. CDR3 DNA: TGTGCCAGCAGCTTCCAGGGGGACACTGAAGCTTTCTTT.

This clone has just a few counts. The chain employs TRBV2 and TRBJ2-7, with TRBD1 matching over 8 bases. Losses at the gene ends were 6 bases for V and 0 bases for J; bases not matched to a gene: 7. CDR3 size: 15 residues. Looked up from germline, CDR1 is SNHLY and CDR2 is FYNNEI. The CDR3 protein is CASSPGQGSSYEQYF. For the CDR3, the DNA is TGTGCCAGCAGCCCCGGACAGGGAAGCTCCTACGAGCAGTACTTC.

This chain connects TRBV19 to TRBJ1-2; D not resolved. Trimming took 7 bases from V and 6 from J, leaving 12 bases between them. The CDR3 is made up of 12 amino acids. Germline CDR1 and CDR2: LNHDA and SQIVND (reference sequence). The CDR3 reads CASTGSGNGYTF. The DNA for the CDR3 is TGTGCCAGTACAGGCTCAGGTAATGGCTACACCTTC.

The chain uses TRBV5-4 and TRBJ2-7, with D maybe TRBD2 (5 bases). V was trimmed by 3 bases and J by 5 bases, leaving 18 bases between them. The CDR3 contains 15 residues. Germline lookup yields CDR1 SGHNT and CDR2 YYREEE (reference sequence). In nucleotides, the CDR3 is TGTGCCAGCAGCTCTCTGGGCTACGGGAATCACGAGCAGTACTTC. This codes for CASSSLGYGNHEQYF. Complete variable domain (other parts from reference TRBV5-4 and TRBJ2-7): ETGVTQSPTHLIKTRGQQVTLRCSSQSGHNTVSWYQQALGQGPQFIFQYYREEENGRGNFPPRFSGLQFPNYSSELNVNALELDDSALYLCASSSLGYGNHEQYFGPGTRLTVT.

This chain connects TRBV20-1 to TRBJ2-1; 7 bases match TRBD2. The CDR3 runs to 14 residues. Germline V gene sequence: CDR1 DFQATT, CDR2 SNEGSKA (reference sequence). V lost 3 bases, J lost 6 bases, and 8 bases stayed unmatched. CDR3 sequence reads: CSASRRGSGNEQFF. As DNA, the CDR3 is TGCAGTGCTAGTAGGCGCGGGAGTGGCAATGAGCAGTTCTTC.

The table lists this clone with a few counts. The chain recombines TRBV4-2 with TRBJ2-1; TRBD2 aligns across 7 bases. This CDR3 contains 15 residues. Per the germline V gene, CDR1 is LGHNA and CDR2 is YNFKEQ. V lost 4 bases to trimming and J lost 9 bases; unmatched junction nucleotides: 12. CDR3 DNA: TGTGCCAGCAGCCTGGACGTAGGGACTACTCTTGAGCAGTTCTTC. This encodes CASSLDVGTTLEQFF.

DNA for the CDR3: TGTGCCAGTATAGGAATGGACAGTGGCAAGACCCAGTACTTC. Protein: CASIGMDSGKTQYF. The chain joins TRBV19 to TRBJ2-5, with D possibly being TRBD1 (6 bases). This CDR3 comprises 14 residues. CDR1 and CDR2 (germline): LNHDA, SQIVND (reference sequence). V was shortened by 7 bases and J by 6 bases, with 18 bases between the two germline ends. The full variable domain, completed using reference TRBV19 and TRBJ2-5, is DGGITQSPKYLFRKEGQNVTLSCEQNLNHDAMYWYRQDPGQGLRLIYYSQIVNDFQKGDIAEGYSVSREKKESFPLTVTSAQKNPTAFYLCASIGMDSGKTQYFGPGTRLLVL.

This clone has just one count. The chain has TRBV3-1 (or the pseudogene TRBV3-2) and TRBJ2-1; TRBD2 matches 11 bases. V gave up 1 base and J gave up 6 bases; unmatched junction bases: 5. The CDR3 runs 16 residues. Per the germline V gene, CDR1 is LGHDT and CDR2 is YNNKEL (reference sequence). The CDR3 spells CASSQARLAGSNEQFF. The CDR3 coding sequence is TGTGCCAGCAGCCAAGCACGACTAGCGGGAAGCAATGAGCAGTTCTTC.

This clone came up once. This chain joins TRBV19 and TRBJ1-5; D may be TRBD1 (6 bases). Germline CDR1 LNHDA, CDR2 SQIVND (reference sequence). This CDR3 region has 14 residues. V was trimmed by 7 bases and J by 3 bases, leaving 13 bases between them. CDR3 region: CASTRTVYNQPQHF. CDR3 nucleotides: TGTGCCAGTACCAGGACAGTTTACAATCAGCCCCAGCATTTT. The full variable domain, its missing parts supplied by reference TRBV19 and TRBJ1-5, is DGGITQSPKYLFRKEGQNVTLSCEQNLNHDAMYWYRQDPGQGLRLIYYSQIVNDFQKGDIAEGYSVSREKKESFPLTVTSAQKNPTAFYLCASTRTVYNQPQHFGDGTRLSIL.